Each of the 7 T cell receptor beta chains below was sequenced from the same sample in a study of monozygotic twins with inflammatory bowel disease. TCRdb re-called the 5' RACE reads; one entry per CDR3 protein, DNA not given. The repertoire table contains about 200,000 distinct CDR3 sequences. Material: blood. All receptors come from a human donor with ulcerative colitis or Crohn's disease, or a healthy co-twin of an affected twin (not recorded which).

The CDR3 reads CASSLGGGMNTEAFF. This rearrangement joins TRBV7-3 to TRBJ1-1. Germline V CDR1 and CDR2: SGHTA, FQGTGA. The CDR3 totals 15 residues.

The chain uses TRBV7-8 and TRBJ2-5. Germline V gene sequence: CDR1 SGHVS, CDR2 FQNEAQ. This CDR3 spans 11 amino acids. The CDR3 region is CASSHDQTQYF.

J is TRBJ2-2 and V is TRBV2. Germline values: CDR1 SNHLY, CDR2 FYNNEI. This CDR3 is 13 amino acids long. This CDR3 is CASSPPSSGELFF.

V and J are TRBV6-2 or TRBV6-3 and TRBJ2-1; as DNA is missing, the TRBD2 call by TCRdb cannot be tested. Per the germline V gene, CDR1 is MNHEY and CDR2 is SVGEGT. CDR3 length equals 14 residues. The CDR3 sequence: CASTKRGEYNEQFF.

The chain joins TRBV9 to TRBJ1-6; without DNA, the TCRdb call of TRBD1 cannot be checked. Germline V gives CDR1 SGDLS, CDR2 YYNGEE. The CDR3 runs to 18 residues. The CDR3 sequence is CASSVFPGQGPYNSPLHF.

Here the CDR3 reads CSVESTSGRTNEQYF. The J gene is TRBJ2-7, the V gene TRBV29-1; the TRBD2 assignment by TCRdb is unverifiable without DNA. The CDR3 covers 15 residues. The germline gives CDR1 SQVTM, CDR2 ANQGSEA.

The chain uses TRBV20-1 and TRBJ1-6. Germline V gives CDR1 DFQATT, CDR2 SNEGSKA (reference sequence). This CDR3 comprises 14 residues. The CDR3 sequence is CSASLLEGVSPLHF.